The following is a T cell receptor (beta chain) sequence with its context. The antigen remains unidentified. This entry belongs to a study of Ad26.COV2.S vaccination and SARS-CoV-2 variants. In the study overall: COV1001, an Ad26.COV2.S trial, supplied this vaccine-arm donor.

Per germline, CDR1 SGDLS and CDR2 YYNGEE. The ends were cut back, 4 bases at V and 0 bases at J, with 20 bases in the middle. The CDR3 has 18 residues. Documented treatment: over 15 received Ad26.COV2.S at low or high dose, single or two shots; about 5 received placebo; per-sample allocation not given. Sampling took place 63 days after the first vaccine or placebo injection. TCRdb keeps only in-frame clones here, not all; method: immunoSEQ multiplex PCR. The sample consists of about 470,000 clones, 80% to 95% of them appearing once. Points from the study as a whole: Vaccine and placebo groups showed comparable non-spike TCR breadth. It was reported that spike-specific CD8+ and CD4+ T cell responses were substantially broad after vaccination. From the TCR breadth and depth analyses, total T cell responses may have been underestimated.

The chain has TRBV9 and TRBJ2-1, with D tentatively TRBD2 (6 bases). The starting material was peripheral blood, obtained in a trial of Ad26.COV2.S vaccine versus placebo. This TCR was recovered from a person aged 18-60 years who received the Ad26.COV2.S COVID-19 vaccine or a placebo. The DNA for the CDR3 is TGTGCCAGCAGCCCACCTACTGGAGGGAGAAGCTCCTACAATGAGCAGTTCTTC. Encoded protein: CASSPPTGGRSSYNEQFF.